The source of this T cell receptor beta chain is a study of OX40 agonist ivuxolimab in advanced cancers. As for the study more broadly: Ivuxolimab was a fully human IgG2 agonistic monoclonal antibody targeting the costimulatory receptor OX40 (CD134). The paper describes the monotherapy dose-escalation part (N of about 47 patients) of the phase I trial of ivuxolimab. A male proportion of nearly 85% and a mean age of approximately 61 years, ranging from 23 to 79, were recorded for the dose-escalation cohort. Patients were allowed to have had prior anti-PD-1, anti-PD-L1 or anti-CTLA-4 therapy, and 40% of the dose-escalation patients had been treated with checkpoint inhibitors. Of the roughly 51 patients in dose escalation, 19 had hepatocellular carcinoma, approximately 15 had melanoma, 9 had renal cell carcinoma and 9 had head and neck cancer. Intravenous ivuxolimab was administered to patients every 2 weeks at six dose levels: 0.01, 0.1, 0.3, 1.5, 3 and 10 mg/kg. The point of sequencing TCRbeta in the periphery was to test whether ivuxolimab changed TCR sequence diversity and drove clonal T-cell expansion. Partial responses occurred in three dose-escalation patients, of whom one had hepatocellular carcinoma and two had cutaneous melanoma.

In regard to this clone: The antigen this receptor binds is unknown. No base-level quality is on record; no much larger clone is a single base apart.

To sequence the TCRbeta CDR3 region, genomic DNA was isolated from the sorted cells. The immunoSEQ Assay was used to sequence the TCRbeta CDR3 regions. Imported from immuneACCESS, the table was reduced by TCRdb to in-frame sequences with V and J called. These copies leave out some clones; in studies compared against another copy, an unresolved V gene accounts for under half, and the cause of the remainder is not known. The sample table holds 57,000 or so clones, of which more than 75% were seen once. Jointly, the top ten make up roughly 4.5% of the sample. The CDR3, cysteine through phenylalanine, is 13 amino acids long. Only the CDR3 region is kept as DNA, spanning 39 bases read in frame from base 1. The germline V gene (reference sequence) supplies CDR1 GTSNPN and CDR2 SVGIG. V is cut by 5 bases and J by 0 bases, and the space between the germline ends is 9 bases. Paper-wide results and their limitations: In the 0.1-3.0 mg/kg groups, partial responders were among the patients with the lowest normalized peripheral clonal expansion, particularly in CD8+ T cells. Clonal expansion of both CD4+ and CD8+ blood T cells was observed from baseline to week 6 at doses 0.1 to 3.0 mg/kg. The antigen specificity of the clonally expanded peripheral T cells was not determined. Low levels of normalized T-cell clonal expansion were also seen in some patients who did not respond. After ivuxolimab, expanded clones were on average more numerous among CD8+ T cells than among CD4+ T cells.

Patients with a history of autoimmune disease or receiving systemic immunosuppression were excluded from the trial. In every dose cohort, peripheral blood was drawn for TCR sequencing at baseline, cycle 4 day 1, and cycle 7 day 1. The samples were taken from a phase I, first-in-human, multicenter, open-label dose-escalation trial of ivuxolimab. The trial enrolled adults with locally advanced or metastatic head and neck squamous cell, hepatocellular, melanoma or renal cell carcinoma. Before TCR sequencing, CD4+ and CD8+ T cells were separately sorted from peripheral blood. Source: CD4+ or CD8+ T cells sorted from blood, taken in a trial of the OX40 agonist ivuxolimab. This receptor was identified in an adult with an advanced solid tumor such as melanoma, head and neck, liver or kidney cancer. The chain is made from TRBV30 and TRBJ2-3, and the D gene may be TRBD2, 5 bases matching. The base sequence is TGTGCCTGGTGCTCGGGGAGCACAGATACGCAGTATTTT. It encodes CAWCSGSTDTQYF.